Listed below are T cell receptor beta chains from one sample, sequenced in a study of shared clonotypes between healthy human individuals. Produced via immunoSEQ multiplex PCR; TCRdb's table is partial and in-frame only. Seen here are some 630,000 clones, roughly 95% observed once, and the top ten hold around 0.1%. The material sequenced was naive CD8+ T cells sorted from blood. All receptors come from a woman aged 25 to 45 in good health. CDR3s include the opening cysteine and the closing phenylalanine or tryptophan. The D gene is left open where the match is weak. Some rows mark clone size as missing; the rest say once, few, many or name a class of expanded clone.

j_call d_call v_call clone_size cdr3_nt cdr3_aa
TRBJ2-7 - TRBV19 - TGTGCCAGTGCCCTACGGGGGCTTACGCGCGAGCAGTACTTC CASALRGLTREQYF
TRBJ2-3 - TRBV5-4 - TGTGCCAGCAGCTTGGAGGGGGGGCTGCCAGATACGCAGTATTTT CASSLEGGLPDTQYF
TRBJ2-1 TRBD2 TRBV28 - TGTGCCAGCAGTTCAGCGGGACTTCTGCCCAGCGATGAGCAGTTCTTC CASSSAGLLPSDEQFF
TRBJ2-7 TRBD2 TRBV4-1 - TGCGCCAGCAGCCACACGACTAGCGGGGTCTACGAGCAGTACTTC CASSHTTSGVYEQYF
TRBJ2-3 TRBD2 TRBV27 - TGTGCCAGCAGCCCTCTAGCGGGGGTCACAGATACGCAGTATTTT CASSPLAGVTDTQYF
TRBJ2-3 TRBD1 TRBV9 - TGTGCCAGCAGCGTAGGGGACAGGGGAATGGGTATGGCAACAGATACGCAGTATTTT CASSVGDRGMGMATDTQYF
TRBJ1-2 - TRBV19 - TGTGCCAGTAGTATGGTAACTAACTATGGCTACACCTTC CASSMVTNYGYTF
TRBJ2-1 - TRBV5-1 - TGCGCCAGCAGCTTGAGGGGGGAGGTCGTCAGCTCCTACAATGAGCAGTTCTTC CASSLRGEVVSSYNEQFF
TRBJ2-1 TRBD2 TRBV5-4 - TGTGCCAGCAGCCCTACGGGACTACAATACAATGAGCAGTTCTTC CASSPTGLQYNEQFF
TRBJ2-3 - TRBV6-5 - TGTGCCAGCAGTTCGACAAGCACAGATACGCAGTATTTT CASSSTSTDTQYF
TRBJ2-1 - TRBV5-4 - TGTGCCAGCAGCTTTGCCGGGACTTGGTTCTTC CASSFAGTWFF
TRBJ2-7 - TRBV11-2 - TGTGCCAGCAGCTTAGATCCGTCCGAGCAGTACTTC CASSLDPSEQYF
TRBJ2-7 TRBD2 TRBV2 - TGTGCCAGCAGTGAATATCTGGGACTAGGGGCCCACGAGCAGTACTTC CASSEYLGLGAHEQYF
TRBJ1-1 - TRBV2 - TGTGCCAGCAGTCAGTGGGAGAACACTGAAGCTTTCTTT CASSQWENTEAFF
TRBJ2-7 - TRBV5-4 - TGTGCCAGCAGCTTGAAGGGTGTGGTTTACGAGCAGTACTTC CASSLKGVVYEQYF
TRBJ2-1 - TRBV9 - TGTGCCGGCAGCGTAGTCACCCCTAGCGATGCGGACAATGAGCAGTTCTTC CAGSVVTPSDADNEQFF
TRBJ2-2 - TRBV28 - TGTGCCAGCAGCCCCCCCAGGGTTTCAAACACCGGGGAGCTGTTTTTT CASSPPRVSNTGELFF
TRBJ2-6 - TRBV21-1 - TGTGCCAGCAGCTACATCGAGGACAGGGCTTTTTCTGGGGCCAACGTCCTGACTTTC CASSYIEDRAFSGANVLTF
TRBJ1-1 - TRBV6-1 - TGTGCCAGCAGTGAAATGGACACTGAAGCTTTCTTT CASSEMDTEAFF
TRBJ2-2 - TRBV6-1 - TGTGCCAGCAGTGAATTGACCGGGGAGCTGTTTTTT CASSELTGELFF
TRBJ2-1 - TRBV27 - TGTGCCAGCAGCTCATGGGGCAATGAGCAGTTCTTC CASSSWGNEQFF
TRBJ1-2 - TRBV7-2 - TGTGCCAGCAGTCACTTTGACAGGAGAAACTATGGCTACACCTTC CASSHFDRRNYGYTF
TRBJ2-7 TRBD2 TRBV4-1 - TGCGCCAGCAGCCAATTACTCCGGGAGGACCACTACGAGCAGTACTTC CASSQLLREDHYEQYF
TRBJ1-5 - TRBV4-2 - TGTGCCAGCAGCCAAGATCCCTATTATAGCAATCAGCCCCAGCATTTT CASSQDPYYSNQPQHF
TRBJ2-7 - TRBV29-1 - TGCAGCGTTGCACCGGGACGAGGATACGAGCAGTACTTC CSVAPGRGYEQYF
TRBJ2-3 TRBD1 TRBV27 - TGTGCCAGCAGTGACAGGGGAAGCACAGATACGCAGTATTTT CASSDRGSTDTQYF
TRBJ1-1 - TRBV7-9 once TGTGCCAGCAGCTCACCAGACAGCCTTGAAGCTTTCTTT CASSSPDSLEAFF
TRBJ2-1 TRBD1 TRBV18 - TGTGCCAGCTCACCTGGGACAGGGGCCTACAATGAGCAGTTCTTC CASSPGTGAYNEQFF
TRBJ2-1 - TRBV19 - TGTGCCAGTAGTATAGTTAGTGGAACCTACAATGAGCAGTTCTTC CASSIVSGTYNEQFF
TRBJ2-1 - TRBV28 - TGTGCCAGCAGAGTGCACGTCATGAACAATGAGCAGTTCTTC CASRVHVMNNEQFF
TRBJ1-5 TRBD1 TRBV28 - TGTGCCAGCAGTCGACCGGGACAGCCTAATCAGCCCCAGCATTTT CASSRPGQPNQPQHF
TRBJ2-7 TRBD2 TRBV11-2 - TGTGCCAGCAGCTTGGCACTAGCGGGAGCAACCTACGAGCAGTACTTC CASSLALAGATYEQYF
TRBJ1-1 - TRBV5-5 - TGTGCCAGCAGCGCCTCTACTGAAGCTTTCTTT CASSASTEAFF
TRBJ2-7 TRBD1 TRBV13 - TGTGCCAGCAGCTACGGCGACAGGGGTAGCGAGCAGTACTTC CASSYGDRGSEQYF
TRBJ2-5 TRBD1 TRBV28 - TGTGCCAGCAGTCCCCGGACAGGGAGACAAGAGACCCAGTACTTC CASSPRTGRQETQYF
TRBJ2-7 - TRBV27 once TGTGCCAGCAGTTTATTTACCCAAGCCGCCGAGCAGTACTTC CASSLFTQAAEQYF
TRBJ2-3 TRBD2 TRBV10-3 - TGTGCCATCAGCTCGGGACTAGCGGGAGGTCTTTCTAGCACAGATACGCAGTATTTT CAISSGLAGGLSSTDTQYF
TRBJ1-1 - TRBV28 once TGTGCCAGCAGTTTTGAGGCTACGAACACTGAAGCTTTCTTT CASSFEATNTEAFF